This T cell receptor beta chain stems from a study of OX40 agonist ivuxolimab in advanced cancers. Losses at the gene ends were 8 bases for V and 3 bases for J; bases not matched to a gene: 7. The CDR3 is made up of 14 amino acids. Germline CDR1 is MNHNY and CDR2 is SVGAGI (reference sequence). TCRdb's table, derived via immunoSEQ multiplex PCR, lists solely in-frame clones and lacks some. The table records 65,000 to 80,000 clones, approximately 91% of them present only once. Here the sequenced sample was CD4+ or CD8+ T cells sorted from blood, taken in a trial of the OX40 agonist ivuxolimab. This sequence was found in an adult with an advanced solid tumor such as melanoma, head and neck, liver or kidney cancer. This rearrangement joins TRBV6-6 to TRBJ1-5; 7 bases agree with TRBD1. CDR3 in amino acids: CASRRTGLNQPQHF. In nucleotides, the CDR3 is TGTGCCAGCCGGCGGACAGGCCTCAATCAGCCCCAGCATTTT.